Below, 15 T cell receptor beta chains from the same sample are listed, as sequenced in a study of blood T cells in healthy people across ages. A sample-barcoded 5' primer and a J-beta primer mix were used in a second PCR of roughly 7 to 12 cycles. TCRdb ran MiXCR on the 5' RACE reads and lists one entry per CDR3 protein. The sample shows approximately 800,000 distinct CDR3 sequences, about 25% of them seen only once. The same sample was also used in a study of T cells of mothers and their children.

The sample comprised blood. Receptors originate from a boy aged 10-17 years in good health.

There are a few counts of this clonotype. This rearrangement joins TRBV6-6 to TRBJ2-1, with D perhaps TRBD2 (6 bases). V gave up 8 bases and J gave up 4 bases, with 18 bases separating them. CDR1 MNHNY and CDR2 SVGAGI come from the germline V gene (reference sequence). This CDR3 has 15 residues. CDR3 region: CASQERRGSYNEQFF. The CDR3 DNA reads TGTGCCAGCCAGGAGAGGAGGGGAAGTTACAATGAGCAGTTCTTC.

This clonotype was counted only a few times. Here the CDR3 DNA reads TGTGCCAGCAGGGGAAGGTTAACAGATACGCAGTATTTT. Its translation: CASRGRLTDTQYF. V usage is TRBV6-6 and J usage is TRBJ2-3, with unresolved D. The V and J ends lost 6 bases and 3 bases respectively, with 10 bases between them. The CDR3 spans 13 residues. CDR1 is MNHNY and CDR2 is SVGAGI in the germline V gene (reference sequence).

The chain combines TRBV12-3 or TRBV12-4 with TRBJ2-5; D is unresolved. The J call is uncertain, as TRBJ2-1 better fits the DNA end. The CDR3 runs to 15 residues. The CDR3 loop reads CASSFSPKPRDEQFF. The CDR3 DNA reads TGTGCCAGCAGTTTCAGCCCAAAACCACGGGATGAGCAGTTCTTC.

A few counts support this clonotype. The chain joins TRBV6-6 to TRBJ2-7; the match to TRBD2 covers 9 bases. Trimming at V came to 11 bases and at J to 1 base, leaving 12 bases not matched to a gene. CDR1 is MNHNY and CDR2 is SVGAGI in the germline V gene (reference sequence). The CDR3 has 15 residues. The CDR3 sequence is CAGGSSGGPSYEQYF. The CDR3 nucleotides read TGTGCCGGCGGCAGTAGCGGGGGTCCTTCCTACGAGCAGTACTTC.

This clonotype was counted a few times. V and J are TRBV20-1 and TRBJ1-2; D gene ambiguous. CDR1 and CDR2 (germline): DFQATT, SNEGSKA (reference sequence). This CDR3 is built from 14 residues. V lost 3 bases to trimming and J lost 5 bases, with 16 bases between them. CDR3 region: CSARPRTLNYGYTF. In DNA form, the CDR3 reads TGCAGTGCTAGGCCCCGGACGCTCAATTATGGCTACACCTTC.

The gene calls are TRBV7-2 and TRBJ2-7, with D possibly matching TRBD2 (5 bases). Trimming left V 6 bases short and J 5 bases short, with 14 bases between. Germline assignment: CDR1 SGHTA and CDR2 FQGNSA. CDR3 length equals 13 residues. The DNA of the CDR3 is TGTGCCAGCAGACCGGTTGCGGGTCACGAGCAGTACTTC. It encodes CASRPVAGHEQYF. The whole variable domain, remainder taken from reference TRBV7-2 and TRBJ2-7, is GAGVSQSPSNKVTEKGKDVELRCDPISGHTALYWYRQSLGQGLEFLIYFQGNSAPDKSGLPSDRFSAERTGGSVSTLTIQRTQQEDSAVYLCASRPVAGHEQYFGPGTRLTVT.

The V and J genes are TRBV7-9 and TRBJ2-3, with 11 positions matching TRBD2. Germline CDR1 reads SEHNR; CDR2 reads FQNEAQ (reference sequence). The CDR3 is made up of 16 amino acids. After removal of 2 bases from V and 4 bases from J, the junction contained 5 bases not matched to a gene. This CDR3 is CASSLTSGSPADTQYF. The CDR3 DNA is TGTGCCAGCAGCTTAACTAGCGGGAGCCCCGCAGATACGCAGTATTTT.

This sequence joins TRBV5-1 and TRBJ2-1, with 10 bases identical to TRBD1. The germline V gene encodes CDR1 SGHRS and CDR2 YFSETQ. Trimming removed 4 bases from V and 0 bases from J; junction bases left unmatched: 7. This CDR3 is built from 17 residues. The DNA of the CDR3 is TGCGCCAGCAGCGCTAACGACAGGGGGCCCTCCTACAATGAGCAGTTCTTC. This sequence encodes CASSANDRGPSYNEQFF.

The chain uses TRBV29-1 and TRBJ2-4; 10 nucleotides match TRBD1. The CDR3 consists of 12 residues. Germline V CDR1 and CDR2: SQVTM, ANQGSEA. J gave up 7 bases and V 4 bases, and 1 base lay outside the gene matches. The CDR3 DNA reads as TGCAGCGTTGGGGGACAGGGGAACATTCAGTACTTC. Translated: CSVGGQGNIQYF. The full variable domain, completed using reference TRBV29-1 and TRBJ2-4, is SAVISQKPSRDICQRGTSLTIQCQVDSQVTMMFWYRQQPGQSLTLIATANQGSEATYESGFVIDKFPISRPNLTFSTLTVSNMSPEDSSIYLCSVGGQGNIQYFGAGTRLSVL.

In this sample, this clonotype turned up a few times. The chain combines TRBV9 with TRBJ1-6; D unresolved. Between the trimmed V and J ends, which lost 4 bases and 10 bases, there was a span of 12 bases. CDR1 and CDR2 (germline): SGDLS, YYNGEE. The CDR3 is made up of 13 amino acids. CDR3 DNA: TGTGCCAGCAGCTTATACGTGGGCTCACCCCTCCACTTT. Amino acids: CASSLYVGSPLHF.

This clonotype was counted only a few times. The chain couples TRBV27 to TRBJ2-5; 9 positions agree with TRBD2. Gene TRBJ2-1 matches the end of the DNA better, so the J call may be wrong. CDR1 and CDR2 (germline): MNHEY, SMNVEV (reference sequence). The CDR3 covers 16 residues. The CDR3 nucleotides are TGTGCCAGCAGTTTATCGCCGGCGGGAGGGTACAATGAGCAGTTCTTC. Translated, it gives CASSLSPAGGYNEQFF.

This clonotype was seen a handful of times. The rearrangement uses TRBV9 and TRBJ2-5; 10 nucleotides match TRBD1. The J call may be in error: the DNA end matches TRBJ2-1 better. This CDR3 has 15 residues. Germline-derived CDR1 and CDR2 are SGDLS and YYNGEE. The CDR3 sequence is CASSVIPGQGDEQFF. CDR3 DNA sequence: TGTGCCAGCAGCGTCATCCCCGGACAGGGGGATGAGCAGTTCTTC.

This clonotype was observed a single time. The genes are TRBV4-1 and TRBJ1-1; a weak D match, TRBD1 (5 bases). The length of the CDR3 is 13 residues. V was trimmed by 5 bases and J by 3 bases, leaving 10 bases between them. Per the germline V gene, CDR1 is MGHRA and CDR2 is YSYEKL. The CDR3 spells CASSTTVDTEAFF. CDR3 coding DNA: TGCGCCAGCAGCACGACAGTAGACACTGAAGCTTTCTTT.

The chain recombines TRBV29-1 with TRBJ2-3; D might be TRBD2 (6 bases). The CDR3 has 13 residues. The V and J ends lost 5 bases and 6 bases respectively, with 15 bases between them. In germline, CDR1 is SQVTM, CDR2 ANQGSEA. The CDR3 region has the DNA TGCAGCGTTCGCTCGGGAGTGGGTGATACGCAGTATTTT. This sequence encodes CSVRSGVGDTQYF.

The chain links TRBV7-8 to TRBJ2-1; D unresolved. Germline V CDR1 and CDR2: SGHVS, FQNEAQ. The CDR3 consists of 18 residues. V gave up 3 bases and J gave up 0 bases, with 18 bases separating them. In nucleotides, the CDR3 is TGTGCCAGCAGCTTTATTAACCTTGGCGAGAGCTCCTACAATGAGCAGTTCTTC. It specifies CASSFINLGESSYNEQFF.